The clone carrying this T cell receptor beta chain was picked up many times. The antigen remains unidentified. This entry belongs to a study of prognosis after radiotherapy for stage I lung cancer. As for the study in general: In about 15 patients the disease was a newly diagnosed primary stage I lung tumor, whereas 5 or 6 had oligometastatic NSCLC following surgical resection of the primary tumor. Distant metastases arose in a few patients, median approximately seven months post-radiotherapy; about 15 had no significant progression.

CDR1 is SGHKS and CDR2 is YYEKEE in the germline V gene (reference sequence). V shed 1 base, J shed 5 bases, and the junction held 3 bases outside the gene matches. This CDR3 has 14 amino acids. Overall study results and limits: Usage of the TRBV and TRBJ genes (in patients with versus without metastases) was reportedly different.

Researchers used two-round multiplex PCR to amplify TCR beta CDR3 starting from genomic DNA. Round one of PCR was performed, and it used primers specific to each TRBV and TRBJ gene. From the multiplex PCR reads, TCRdb called clonotypes with MiXCR, one entry per CDR3 protein. Among nearly 35,000 distinct CDR3 sequences, less than 40% were seen once, and the ten largest hold roughly 15%. Sample: PBMCs, taken before or after stereotactic body radiation therapy (not recorded which). V and J are TRBV5-5 and TRBJ2-5; 9 nucleotides line up with TRBD2. This clonotype originated in a donor of 50 years or more with non-small cell lung cancer. The CDR3 bases are TGTGCCAGCAGCTTGCGGCGGGGGGGGGAGACCCAGTACTTC. Its translation is CASSLRRGGETQYF.